The text below deals with one T cell receptor beta chain. This clone has a single count. It lacks a known antigen. The input lacks base qualities; no much larger clone sits a single base away. This record comes from a study of preoperative IRX-2 immunotherapy in early breast cancer (dated by TCRdb to the late 2010s). V and J are truncated by 6 bases and 0 bases respectively, leaving an intervening sequence of 11 bases. From the germline V gene, CDR1 is KGHSH and CDR2 is LQKENI. Measured from the cysteine to the phenylalanine, the CDR3 is 14 residues long. Only CDR3 DNA is held: 42 bases, read in frame from base 1. The treatment or condition label, read with the paper, signifies: preoperative locoregional IRX-2 cytokine immunotherapy. The samples were obtained from a phase Ib study that tested preoperative, locoregional IRX-2 cytokine immunotherapy meant to prime immune responses. Before surgery, IRX-2 was given to the donors, who were patients with early-stage breast cancer.

The receptor library was made with the immunoSEQ multiplex PCR assay. Entries here come from immuneACCESS through TCRdb and include only in-frame sequences with V and J called. Some clones fail to appear in such tables; in the studies checked, an unresolved V gene covers under half of the shortfall, and the cause of the remainder is unknown. This sample is represented by several thousand clones; 65% to 85% of them were singletons. Over 15% of the sample is in the top ten clones. The specimen was tumor tissue, collected after IRX-2 immunotherapy. The TCR comes from a human donor with breast cancer. In this chain, TRBV18 is recombined with TRBJ2-5; TRBD1 is a possible D gene, resting on 5 matching bases. The bases are TGTGCCAGCTCCTCAGGGCTGTACCAAGAGACCCAGTACTTC. It translates as CASSSGLYQETQYF.